These 28 T cell receptor beta chains were all obtained from the same sample, sequenced in a study of T cells in Graves' hyperthyroidism and ophthalmopathy. Researchers took RNA transcripts and amplified the TCR beta CDR3 regions from them. Carried out on the TCR CDR3, a first-round RT-PCR used the HTBI primer set. TCRdb ran MiXCR on the multiplex PCR reads and lists one entry per CDR3 protein. In the table there are some 510,000 distinct CDR3 sequences, roughly 46% of which are singletons. The sequenced material came from peripheral blood or thyroid tissue (not recorded which). These receptors all stem from a woman younger than 35 with Graves' hyperthyroidism.

This chain joins TRBV7-9 and TRBJ2-7; 9 positions match TRBD1. This CDR3 has 14 amino acids. V shed 4 bases, J shed 6 bases, and the junction held 7 bases outside the gene matches. Germline V CDR1 and CDR2: SEHNR, FQNEAQ (reference sequence). As DNA, the CDR3 is TGTGCCAGCAGCTCCGGGACAGGGACTGGCGAGCAGTACTTC. Protein: CASSSGTGTGEQYF.

This clonotype was found many times. V and J are TRBV7-8 and TRBJ2-5, with D possibly matching TRBD2 (5 bases). V gave up 5 bases and J gave up 1 base, with 14 bases separating them. Germline V CDR1 and CDR2: SGHVS, FQNEAQ. The CDR3 consists of 15 residues. This chain's CDR3 is CASSPAAQVQETQYF. CDR3 DNA: TGTGCCAGCAGCCCAGCGGCGCAGGTCCAAGAGACCCAGTACTTC.

This clonotype has only a few counts. The genes are TRBV15 and TRBJ2-7; D perhaps matches TRBD1 (5 bases). Trimming stripped 7 bases from V and 0 bases from J, with 16 bases between. The CDR3 spans 15 residues. CDR1 LNHNV and CDR2 YYDKDF come from the germline V gene (reference sequence). The CDR3, as DNA: TGTGCCACCAAAACGAAGAAGGGGTCCTCCTACGAGCAGTACTTC. Encoded protein: CATKTKKGSSYEQYF.

V is TRBV6-1 and J is TRBJ2-7; D gene uncertain. Trimming removed 5 bases from V and 9 bases from J, with 11 bases in between. The CDR3 loop spans 11 amino acids. The germline V gene has CDR1 MNHNS and CDR2 SASEGT. CDR3 bases: TGTGCCAGCAGTACGCTACTTGGGCAGTACTTC. This translates into CASSTLLGQYF.

This clonotype occurred many times. CDR3 coding DNA: TGCAGCGTTGTAGGACAGGGGGCGGAAGGCTACACCTTC. It specifies CSVVGQGAEGYTF. V gene TRBV29-1 combines with J gene TRBJ1-2; 11 positions agree with TRBD1. This CDR3 has 13 residues. The germline V gene encodes CDR1 SQVTM and CDR2 ANQGSEA. V lost 4 bases and J lost 8; bases outside the gene matches: 6. Filled out from reference TRBV29-1 and TRBJ1-2, the complete variable domain reads SAVISQKPSRDICQRGTSLTIQCQVDSQVTMMFWYRQQPGQSLTLIATANQGSEATYESGFVIDKFPISRPNLTFSTLTVSNMSPEDSSIYLCSVVGQGAEGYTFGSGTRLTVV.

The sample holds many counts of this clonotype. The rearrangement joins TRBV29-1 to TRBJ2-2; 8 nucleotides match TRBD1. Looked up from germline, CDR1 is SQVTM and CDR2 is ANQGSEA. With 0 bases clipped from V and 6 bases from J, the junction kept 9 bases outside the gene matches. This CDR3 comprises 16 residues. CDR3: CSVEDSGTGQAGELFF. CDR3 coding DNA: TGCAGCGTTGAAGACTCCGGGACAGGACAGGCCGGGGAGCTGTTTTTT.

Of note for this clonotype: At one end the junction does not follow the germline gene, possibly because of a read error. The J gene is TRBJ2-2, the V gene TRBV7-2; TRBD2 might be the D (5 bases). Germline V CDR1 and CDR2: SGHTA, FQGNSA. This CDR3 is 14 amino acids long. The DNA of the CDR3 is TGCGCCAGCAGCCAAGGGTCGGAGGCCGGGGAGCTGTTTTTT. This codes for CASSQGSEAGELFF.

The chain combines TRBV9 with TRBJ1-1; unclear D gene. Per the germline V gene, CDR1 is SGDLS and CDR2 is YYNGEE. This CDR3 spans 13 amino acids. With 0 bases removed from V and 3 bases from J, the gap between germline ends came to 6 bases. Here the CDR3 DNA reads TGTGCCAGCAGCGTAGAAGGGTACACTGAAGCTTTCTTT. Protein product: CASSVEGYTEAFF.

The sample holds a few counts of this clonotype. CDR3 sequence reads: CASRGGFIGGFF. For the CDR3, the DNA is TGTGCCAGCAGGGGGGGGTTTATCGGGGGCTTCTTT. This rearrangement joins TRBV2 to TRBJ1-1; weak D call: TRBD1 (6 bases). The CDR3 is 12 amino acids. V lost 6 bases and J 14 bases, leaving 19 bases between the germline ends. Germline V CDR1 and CDR2: SNHLY, FYNNEI.

This clonotype was picked up many times. The J gene is TRBJ1-5, the V gene TRBV2; a possible D gene is TRBD1 (6 bases). The CDR3 has 13 residues. Germline lookup yields CDR1 SNHLY and CDR2 FYNNEI. V lost 7 bases and J lost 7, with 14 bases in between. The CDR3 bases are TGTGCCAGCACAACAGGGTGGAGGCAGCCCCAGCATTTT. This encodes CASTTGWRQPQHF.

This clonotype was observed a handful of times. V usage is TRBV7-6 and J usage is TRBJ2-2; D is unclear. CDR1 and CDR2 from the germline V gene are SGHVS and FNYEAQ. The CDR3 is made up of 14 amino acids. The ends were cut back, 3 bases at V and 1 base at J, with 6 bases in the middle. In DNA form, the CDR3 reads TGTGCCAGCAGCTTTACAGTGAACACCGGGGAGCTGTTTTTT. It codes for CASSFTVNTGELFF.

This clonotype showed up just a few times. The chain links TRBV29-1 to TRBJ2-7; TRBD2 matches at 11 bases. The V gene end was trimmed by 2 bases and the J gene end by 6 bases; junction bases not matched to a gene: 12. Per germline, CDR1 SQVTM and CDR2 ANQGSEA. The CDR3 has 16 residues. The CDR3 nucleotides read TGCAGCGTTGAAACCTATAGCGGGAGGGCCTTCGGCGAGCAGTACTTC. Encoded protein: CSVETYSGRAFGEQYF.

This chain uses TRBV24-1 with TRBJ1-5; a weak D match, TRBD1 (5 bases). The CDR3 is 15 residues long. In germline, CDR1 is KGHDR, CDR2 SFDVKD. V lost 6 bases to trimming and J lost 0 bases, with 11 bases between them. The CDR3 DNA reads as TGTGCCACCAGTACGGGACGTAATAGCAATCAGCCCCAGCATTTT. It encodes CATSTGRNSNQPQHF.

This clonotype was seen many times. This chain connects TRBV29-1 to TRBJ2-7; no clear D. The V end lost 6 bases, the J end lost 3 bases, and 9 bases lay between the germline ends. The germline CDR1 and CDR2 sequences are SQVTM and ANQGSEA. CDR3 length equals 11 residues. The CDR3 DNA follows: TGCAGCGTGTTACAGAGCTACGAGCAGTACTTC. Translated, it gives CSVLQSYEQYF.

The sample holds many counts of this clonotype. V gene TRBV2 combines with J gene TRBJ2-7; D ambiguous. CDR3 size: 12 residues. V was clipped by 4 bases and J by 2 bases, with 6 bases between them. CDR1 SNHLY and CDR2 FYNNEI come from the germline V gene. The CDR3: CASSGQTYEQYF. CDR3 coding DNA: TGTGCCAGCAGTGGGCAGACCTACGAGCAGTACTTC.

The CDR3 nucleotides read TGTGCCACCAGTGATTTGGCTAGCCCCAAATCCGGGGAGCTGTTTTTT. It yields the protein CATSDLASPKSGELFF. The chain combines TRBV24-1 with TRBJ2-2, with D possibly TRBD2 on 5 matching bases. The CDR3 length is 16 residues. Trimming cost V 0 bases and J 6 bases, with 13 bases left between them. The V gene's germline CDR1 is KGHDR and CDR2 SFDVKD.

The V gene is TRBV29-1, the J gene TRBJ1-1; D is possibly TRBD1 (5 bases). This CDR3 has 12 residues. Trimming removed 6 bases from V and 0 bases from J, with 8 bases in between. From germline, CDR1 is SQVTM and CDR2 ANQGSEA. DNA for the CDR3: TGCAGCGTGGGGGGGGTGAACACTGAAGCTTTCTTT. It codes for CSVGGVNTEAFF.

This chain connects TRBV29-1 to TRBJ2-7; D possibly corresponds to TRBD1 (6 bases). Trimming stripped 8 bases from V and 1 base from J, with 15 bases between. This CDR3 spans 13 amino acids. From germline, CDR1 is SQVTM and CDR2 ANQGSEA. The CDR3 sequence is CSSEPGQSYEQYF. CDR3 DNA sequence: TGCAGCAGTGAACCCGGACAGTCCTACGAGCAGTACTTC.

This chain connects TRBV29-1 to TRBJ1-1, with 7 nucleotides matching TRBD1. The junction had 13 bases not matched to a gene; V was cut back by 2 bases and J by 1 base. Per the germline V gene, CDR1 is SQVTM and CDR2 is ANQGSEA. CDR3 length: 17 amino acids. In DNA, the CDR3 is TGCAGCGTTGAAAAAACCTCGGCGAGGGGGCGGAACACTGAAGCTTTCTTT. Translation gives CSVEKTSARGRNTEAFF.

This clonotype was recorded a few times. V and J are TRBV24-1 and TRBJ1-5; unclear D gene. Trimming stripped 3 bases from V and 4 bases from J, with 15 bases between. The CDR3 covers 16 residues. The germline gives CDR1 KGHDR, CDR2 SFDVKD. The CDR3 here is CATSDRKGGPNQPQHF. The DNA of the CDR3 is TGTGCCACCAGTGATAGGAAAGGAGGCCCAAATCAGCCCCAGCATTTT.

This clonotype was counted between two and nine times. V is TRBV5-1 and J is TRBJ2-5; maybe TRBD1 (6 bases). This CDR3 is 14 amino acids long. The germline V gene has CDR1 SGHRS and CDR2 YFSETQ. Trimming took 4 bases from V and 2 from J, leaving 12 bases between them. CDR3: CASSQGTQQETQYF. In DNA form, the CDR3 reads TGCGCCAGCAGCCAGGGGACGCAACAAGAGACCCAGTACTTC.

This clonotype was seen only a few times. The genes are TRBV29-1 and TRBJ2-3, with unresolved D. The CDR3 runs to 12 residues. Per germline, CDR1 SQVTM and CDR2 ANQGSEA. V dropped 5 bases and J dropped 4 bases, with 10 bases sitting between them. The CDR3 loop is CSVTPVPDTQYF. The DNA of the CDR3 is TGCAGCGTTACCCCAGTGCCAGATACGCAGTATTTT.

V usage is TRBV2 and J usage is TRBJ2-2, with 10 bases fitting TRBD2. Trimming took 11 bases from V and 4 from J; bases not matched to a gene: 4. This CDR3 has 13 amino acids. Per the germline V gene, CDR1 is SNHLY and CDR2 is FYNNEI. The CDR3 spells CARSGRGTGELFF. The DNA for the CDR3 is TGTGCCCGAAGCGGGAGGGGCACCGGGGAGCTGTTTTTT.

The rearrangement links TRBV7-1 to TRBJ2-1, with TRBD2 matching over 12 bases. TRBV7-1 belongs to the ORF category, with a function that is uncertain. V lost 5 bases to trimming and J lost 5 bases; unmatched junction nucleotides: 4. This CDR3 spans 15 amino acids. In nucleotides, the CDR3 is TGTGCCAGCAGCGCTAGCGGGAGGGCAAACAATGAGCAGTTCTTC. This translates into CASSASGRANNEQFF.

This chain connects TRBV7-6 to TRBJ2-6; 11 nucleotides agree with TRBD2. In germline, CDR1 is SGHVS, CDR2 FNYEAQ. The trim removed 5 bases at V and 4 bases at J, leaving 10 bases unmatched. The CDR3 runs 18 residues. The CDR3 DNA sequence: TGTGCCAGCAGCCCTCTAGCGGGAGGATATACCGGGGCCAACGTCCTGACTTTC. Protein: CASSPLAGGYTGANVLTF.

This clonotype was observed at least ten times. The chain uses TRBV10-3 and TRBJ2-5, with a possible D match to TRBD2 (5 bases). Deletions cut 8 bases from V and 0 bases from J, with 10 bases between. The germline V gene has CDR1 ENHRY and CDR2 SYGVKD. There are 13 residues in the CDR3. The DNA for the CDR3 is TGTGCCATCGATAACGGGAACCAAGAGACCCAGTACTTC. Translation: CAIDNGNQETQYF.

The chain employs TRBV9 and TRBJ2-2; 12 bases agree with TRBD2. V was pared by 2 bases and J by 7 bases, with 6 bases of the junction left unmatched. Per germline, CDR1 SGDLS and CDR2 YYNGEE. The CDR3 runs to 16 residues. This chain's CDR3 is CASSVSSGRAGGELFF. CDR3 coding DNA: TGTGCCAGCAGCGTTTCTAGCGGGAGGGCCGGCGGGGAGCTGTTTTTT.

This clonotype was seen repeatedly, ten times or more. This chain links TRBV6-6 with TRBJ1-6; 7 bases line up with TRBD1. With 6 bases clipped from V and 12 bases from J, the junction kept 14 bases outside the gene matches. Germline V gene sequence: CDR1 MNHNY, CDR2 SVGAGI (reference sequence). The CDR3 extends over 15 amino acids. The CDR3 spells CASRGGAGLEGPLHF. CDR3 bases: TGTGCCAGCAGAGGGGGCGCCGGCCTTGAGGGACCCCTCCACTTT.